This T cell receptor (beta chain) was sequenced in a study of naive and memory T cell subsets (dated by TCRdb to 2016 to 2017). In the study overall: Sorted naive and memory T cell subsets from peripheral blood were analyzed in the study using a UMI-based, open-source pipeline for TCR alpha and beta sequencing. The functional CMV T cell responses agreed completely with IgG serology results. RNA was DNase-treated and reverse transcribed with TCR constant-region primers, mostly using SuperScript III.

A remark on this clonotype: Its cognate antigen has yet to be identified. There are no base qualities to consult, and no much larger clone falls within one base.

Results and caveats for the whole study, not just this receptor: RNA-based TCR counts may be affected by expression changes linked to T cell activation and differentiation. Following error correction, more than 95% of naive TCR sequences occurred only once, which made naive abundance distributions much steeper than those of memory subsets. Each clonotype was defined as a single alpha or beta chain sequence rather than as a paired alpha/beta receptor. TCR abundance followed a power law whose exponent differed between naive and memory subsets but was consistent across the three individuals. In both CD4 and CD8 cells, a rise in Gini index and a fall in Shannon and inverse Simpson diversity were observed from naive through CM, EM and EMRA. The repertoire findings for the naive and memory subsets could not be validated against a ground truth, as none was available.

Receptors were amplified or captured by UMI-ligation and nested PCR. To cover both TRBC1 and TRBC2, the beta constant-region primer consisted of an equimolar mix of two oligonucleotides. Four rounds of PCR, combining the SP2 primer with nested alpha and beta constant-region primers, were used to amplify the ligated cDNA. A single-stranded oligonucleotide bearing the SP2 primer plus a 12-nucleotide UMI was ligated onto the 3' end of the cDNA by T4 RNA ligase 1. Incubation of the ligation reaction lasted about 18-25 hours at 16 degrees C. To avoid over-amplification, PCR2 was usually performed as a SYBR Green qPCR and halted once a predetermined threshold was reached. Every purification after the first one was done using Agencourt AMPure XP magnetic beads. Library amounts were measured by Qubit and library quality was assessed on a TapeStation, where the main peak was expected at around 650 bp. Sequencing of the pooled libraries was done on an Illumina MiSeq using v2 2x251 paired-end kits, which typically yielded about 1-2.3 million reads per sample. Each sample library was pooled at approximately 3.6 nM, and about 5-7% PhiX was included to improve cluster recognition. Under the source paper's analysis protocol: V and J genes were assigned to Demultiplexor-processed FASTQ reads by Decombinator through tag matching, with a single base-pair mismatch being allowed. Collapsinator relied on UMIs to fix sequencing errors as well as frequency errors caused by PCR heterogeneity. CDR3Translator translated TCRs and extracted CDR3s from the conserved cysteine to the FGXG phenylalanine, flagging non-productive sequences. Gini, Shannon entropy and inverse Simpson indices were calculated on repertoires subsampled to equal numbers of UMI-defined TCRs. Within the linear range, a power law was fitted to clonotype abundance distributions using maximum likelihood. When run on a single naive CD8 sample, MIGEC and the pipeline yielded similar UMI counts, similar unique TCR numbers and similar clonal distributions. A set of under 8,500 CMV-associated CDR3 sequences, compiled from VDJdb and a published dataset, was used to search the repertoires. TCRdb redid the processing of the public reads, applying fastp at Q25 and MiXCR, and retained in-frame beta chains. Every CDR3 protein is listed once, alongside the most common genes and DNA of its rows. These V and J calls originate from TCRdb's pipeline instead of the authors' own analysis. This sample gives over 100,000 distinct CDR3 sequences in total; 36% of them show up just once. The ten biggest clones cover 0.75% to 1% of the sample.

V loses 0 bases of germline sequence and J loses 5 bases, and the interval between the two ends is 10 bases. The CDR3 holds 14 amino acids from the cysteine to the phenylalanine. Left in the record is the CDR3 DNA by itself, 42 bases read in frame from the first base. CDR1 and CDR2 are read off the germline V gene as SGHDN and FVKESK. From the second PCR step onward, the TCR alpha chain libraries and the TCR beta chain libraries were amplified separately. CMV status of each donor was established by measuring IFNgamma production from CD4+ T cells after fresh PBMCs were stimulated overnight with CMV viral lysate. CD4 T cells were positively selected using Miltenyi beads, after which CD8 T cells were positively selected from the CD4-negative fraction. Cells were stained for CD3, CD4, CD8, CD45RA, CD27 and a live/dead dye and were sorted on a BD Aria II into four subsets based on CD45RA and CD27. A few healthy volunteers provided blood, and each donor's sample was split into CD4 and CD8 T cells and then further divided into four differentiation subsets. Roughly 0.12 L of peripheral blood was taken from each donor, and PBMC were separated by density-gradient centrifugation on Ficoll-Paque PLUS. Sorted cells were lysed in RLT buffer, and RNA was extracted with a Qiagen RNeasy kit and stored at -80°C.

Rearrangement joined TRBV14 to TRBJ1-2, and the D gene may be TRBD1, 5 bases matching. This receptor was identified in a human donor in good health. The sample was central memory CD4+ T cells from blood. Per the publication, the cell subset or site label means: central memory, CD45RA- CD27+. The DNA reads as follows: TGTGCCAGCAGCCAAGATATCGGGGGATATGGCTACACCTTC. Translated, it gives CASSQDIGGYGYTF.